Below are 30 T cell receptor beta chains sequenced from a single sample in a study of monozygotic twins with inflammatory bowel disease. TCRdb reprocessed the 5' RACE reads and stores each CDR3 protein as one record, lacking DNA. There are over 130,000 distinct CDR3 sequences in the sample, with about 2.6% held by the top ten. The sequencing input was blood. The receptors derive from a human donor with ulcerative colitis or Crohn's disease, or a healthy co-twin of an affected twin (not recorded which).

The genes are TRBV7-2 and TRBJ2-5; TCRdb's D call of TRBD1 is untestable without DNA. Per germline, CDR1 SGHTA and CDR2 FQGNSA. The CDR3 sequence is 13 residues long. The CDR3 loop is CASRWTGQETQYF.

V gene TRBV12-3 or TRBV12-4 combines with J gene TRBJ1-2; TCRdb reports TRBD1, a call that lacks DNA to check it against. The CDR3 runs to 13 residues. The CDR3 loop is CASKLDRGYGYTF.

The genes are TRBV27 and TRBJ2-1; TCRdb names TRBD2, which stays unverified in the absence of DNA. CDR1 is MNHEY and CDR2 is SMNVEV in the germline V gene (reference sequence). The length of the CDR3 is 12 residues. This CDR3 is CATSGLFNEQFF.

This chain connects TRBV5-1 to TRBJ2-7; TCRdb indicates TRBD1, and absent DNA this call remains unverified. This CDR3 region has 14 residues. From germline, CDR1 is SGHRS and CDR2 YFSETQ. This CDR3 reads CASSSTGASYEQYF.

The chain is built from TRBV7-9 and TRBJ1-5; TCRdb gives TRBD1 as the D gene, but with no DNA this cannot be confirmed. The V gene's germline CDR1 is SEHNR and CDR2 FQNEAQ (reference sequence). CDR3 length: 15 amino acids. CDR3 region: CASSLRGSGNQPQHF.

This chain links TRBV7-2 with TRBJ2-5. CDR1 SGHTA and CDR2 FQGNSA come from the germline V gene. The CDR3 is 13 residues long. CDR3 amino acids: CASSRTEQETQYF.

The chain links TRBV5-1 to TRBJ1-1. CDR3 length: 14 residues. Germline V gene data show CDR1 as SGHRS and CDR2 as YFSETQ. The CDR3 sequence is CASSLELGTTEAFF.

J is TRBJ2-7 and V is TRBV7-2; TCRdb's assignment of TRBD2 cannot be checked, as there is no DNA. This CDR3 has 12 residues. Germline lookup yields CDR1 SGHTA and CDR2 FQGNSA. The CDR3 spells CASSLGVGDGSF.

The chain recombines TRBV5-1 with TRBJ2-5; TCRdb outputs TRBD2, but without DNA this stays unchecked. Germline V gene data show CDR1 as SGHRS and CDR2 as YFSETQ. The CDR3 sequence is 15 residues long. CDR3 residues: CASSLGSGLLETQYF.

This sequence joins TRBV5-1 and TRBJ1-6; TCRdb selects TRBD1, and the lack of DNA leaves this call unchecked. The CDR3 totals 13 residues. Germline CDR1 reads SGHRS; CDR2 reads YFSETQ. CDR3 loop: CASTPDSNSPLHF.

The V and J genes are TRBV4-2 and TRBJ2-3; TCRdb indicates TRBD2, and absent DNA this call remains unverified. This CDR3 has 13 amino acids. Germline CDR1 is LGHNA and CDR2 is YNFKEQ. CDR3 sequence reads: CASSQTLGDTQYF.

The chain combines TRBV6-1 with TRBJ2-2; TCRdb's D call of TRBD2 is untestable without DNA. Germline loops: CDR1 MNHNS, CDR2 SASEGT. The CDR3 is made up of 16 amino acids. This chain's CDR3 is CASTLAGGLGTGELFF.

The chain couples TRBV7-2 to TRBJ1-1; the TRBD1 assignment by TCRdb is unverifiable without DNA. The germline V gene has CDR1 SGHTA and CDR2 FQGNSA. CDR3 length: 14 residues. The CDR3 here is CASSLDPGGAEAFF.

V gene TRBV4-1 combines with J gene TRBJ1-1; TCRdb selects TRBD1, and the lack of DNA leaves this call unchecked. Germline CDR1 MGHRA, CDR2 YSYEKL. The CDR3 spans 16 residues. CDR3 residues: CASSQTGGPGNTEAFF.

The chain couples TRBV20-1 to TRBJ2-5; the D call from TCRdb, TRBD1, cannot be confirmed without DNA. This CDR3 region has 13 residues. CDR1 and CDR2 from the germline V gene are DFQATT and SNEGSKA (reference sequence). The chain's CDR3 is CSAPSTGRETQYF.

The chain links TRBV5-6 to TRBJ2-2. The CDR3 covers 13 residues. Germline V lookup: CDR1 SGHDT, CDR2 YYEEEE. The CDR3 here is CASSWGRIGELFF.

CDR3 amino acids: CASSFLGQSSGNTIYF. This chain uses TRBV6-5 with TRBJ1-3. Germline V gene lookup returns CDR1 MNHEY and CDR2 SVGAGI. The CDR3 extends over 16 amino acids.

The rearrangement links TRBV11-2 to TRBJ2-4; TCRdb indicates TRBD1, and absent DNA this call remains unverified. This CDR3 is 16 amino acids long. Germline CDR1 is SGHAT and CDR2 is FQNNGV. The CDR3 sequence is CASSLIGGTAKNIQYF.

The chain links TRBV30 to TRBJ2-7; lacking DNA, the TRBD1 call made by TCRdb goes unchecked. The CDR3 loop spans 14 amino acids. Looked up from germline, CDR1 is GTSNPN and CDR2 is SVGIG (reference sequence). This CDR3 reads CAWTKQGRSYEQYF.

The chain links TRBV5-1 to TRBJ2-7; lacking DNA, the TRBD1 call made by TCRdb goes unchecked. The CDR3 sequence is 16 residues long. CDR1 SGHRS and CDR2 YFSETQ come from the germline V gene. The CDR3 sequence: CASSLSGGWLNYEQYF.

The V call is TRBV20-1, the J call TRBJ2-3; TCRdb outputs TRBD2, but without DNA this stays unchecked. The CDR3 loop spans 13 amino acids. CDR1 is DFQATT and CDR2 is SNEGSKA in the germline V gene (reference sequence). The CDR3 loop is CSAGGGAKDTQYF.

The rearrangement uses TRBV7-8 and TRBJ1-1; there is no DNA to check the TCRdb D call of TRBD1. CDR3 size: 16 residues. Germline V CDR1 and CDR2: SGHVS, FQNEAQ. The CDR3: CASSLDRIGGYTEAFF.

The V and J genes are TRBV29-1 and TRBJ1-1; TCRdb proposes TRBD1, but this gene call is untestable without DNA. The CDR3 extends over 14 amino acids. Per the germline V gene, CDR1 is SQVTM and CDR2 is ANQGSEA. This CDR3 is CSVLGDRLNTEAFF.

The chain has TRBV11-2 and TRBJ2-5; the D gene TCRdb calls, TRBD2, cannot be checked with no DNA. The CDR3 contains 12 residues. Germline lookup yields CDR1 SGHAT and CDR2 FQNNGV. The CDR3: CASSLPSSPRYF. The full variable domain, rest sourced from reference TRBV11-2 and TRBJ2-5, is EAGVAQSPRYKIIEKRQSVAFWCNPISGHATLYWYQQILGQGPKLLIQFQNNGVVDDSQLPKDRFSAERLKGVDSTLKIQPAKLEDSAVYLCASSLPSSPRYFGPGTRLLVL.

The chain's CDR3 is CASCHRGLSYNEQFF. The chain couples TRBV28 to TRBJ2-1; absent DNA, TCRdb's TRBD1 call cannot be checked. The CDR3 covers 15 residues. The germline V gene encodes CDR1 MDHEN and CDR2 SYDVKM. Looking up the rest from reference TRBV28 and TRBJ2-1 gives the full variable domain: DVKVTQSSRYLVKRTGEKVFLECVQDMDHENMFWYRQDPGLGLRLIYFSYDVKMKEKGDIPEGYSVSREKKERFSLILESASTNQTSMYLCASCHRGLSYNEQFFGPGTRLTVL.

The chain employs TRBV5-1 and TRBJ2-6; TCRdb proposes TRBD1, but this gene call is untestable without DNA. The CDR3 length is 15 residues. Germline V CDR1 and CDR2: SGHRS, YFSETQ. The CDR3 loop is CASRQGFSGANVLTF.

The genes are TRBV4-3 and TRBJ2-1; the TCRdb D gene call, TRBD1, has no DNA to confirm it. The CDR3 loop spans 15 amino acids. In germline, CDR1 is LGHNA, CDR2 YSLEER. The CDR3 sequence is CASSQGEGASNEQFF.

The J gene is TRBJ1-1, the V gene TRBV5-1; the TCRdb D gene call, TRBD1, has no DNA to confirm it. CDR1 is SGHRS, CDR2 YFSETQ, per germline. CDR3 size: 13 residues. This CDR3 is CASSPQGWTEAFF. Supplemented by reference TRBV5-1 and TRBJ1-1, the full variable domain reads KAGVTQTPRYLIKTRGQQVTLSCSPISGHRSVSWYQQTPGQGLQFLFEYFSETQRNKGNFPGRFSGRQFSNSRSEMNVSTLELGDSALYLCASSPQGWTEAFFGQGTRLTVV.

This CDR3 is CASSPGVSTDTQYF. V usage is TRBV7-2 and J usage is TRBJ2-3; TCRdb selects TRBD1, and the lack of DNA leaves this call unchecked. The CDR3 contains 14 residues. Germline lookup yields CDR1 SGHTA and CDR2 FQGNSA.

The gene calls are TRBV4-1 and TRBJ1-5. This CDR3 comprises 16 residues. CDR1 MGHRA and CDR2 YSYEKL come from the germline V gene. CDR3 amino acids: CASSQGLGGGRQPQHF.